This T cell receptor beta chain was recovered during a study of siplizumab effects on memory and regulatory T cells. As concerns this clone: What it binds is unknown.

Germline CDR1 reads SQVTM; CDR2 reads ANQGSEA. V lost 3 bases and J 1 base, leaving 6 bases between the germline ends. The CDR3 spans 12 residues. Study-wide findings and caveats: Naive T cells looked more diverse than memory cells, and they looked like major contributors to the alloresponse. No assignable naive or memory phenotype existed for roughly 75-97% of proliferating CD4+ or CD8+ clones. Whether the proliferating Tregs (from siplizumab cultures) were suppressive was not confirmed.

Profiled with immunoSEQ multiplex PCR; TCRdb holds only in-frame clones, not every one. The sample shows over 85,000 clones, approximately 90% of them seen only once. The chain carries TRBV29-1 and TRBJ1-1; D remains ambiguous. The sample taken for sequencing was CD4+ T cells sorted from blood. The source of this sequence is a human donor in good health. The CDR3 DNA is TGCAGCGTTGACCTCAGGAACACTGAAGCTTTCTTT. It translates to CSVDLRNTEAFF.